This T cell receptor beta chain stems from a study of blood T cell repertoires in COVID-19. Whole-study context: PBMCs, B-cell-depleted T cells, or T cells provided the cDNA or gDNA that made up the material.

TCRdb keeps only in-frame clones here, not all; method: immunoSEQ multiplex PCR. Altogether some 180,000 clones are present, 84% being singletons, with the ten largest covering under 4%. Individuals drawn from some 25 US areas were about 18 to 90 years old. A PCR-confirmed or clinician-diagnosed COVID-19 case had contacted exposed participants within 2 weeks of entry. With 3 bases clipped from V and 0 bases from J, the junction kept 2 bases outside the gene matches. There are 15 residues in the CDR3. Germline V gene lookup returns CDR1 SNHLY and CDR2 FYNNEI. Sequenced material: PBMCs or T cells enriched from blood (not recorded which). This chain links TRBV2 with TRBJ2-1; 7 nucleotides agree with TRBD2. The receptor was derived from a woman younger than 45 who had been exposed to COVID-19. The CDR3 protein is CASSEWGGSYNEQFF. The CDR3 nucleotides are TGTGCCAGCAGTGAGTGGGGGGGCTCCTACAATGAGCAGTTCTTC.